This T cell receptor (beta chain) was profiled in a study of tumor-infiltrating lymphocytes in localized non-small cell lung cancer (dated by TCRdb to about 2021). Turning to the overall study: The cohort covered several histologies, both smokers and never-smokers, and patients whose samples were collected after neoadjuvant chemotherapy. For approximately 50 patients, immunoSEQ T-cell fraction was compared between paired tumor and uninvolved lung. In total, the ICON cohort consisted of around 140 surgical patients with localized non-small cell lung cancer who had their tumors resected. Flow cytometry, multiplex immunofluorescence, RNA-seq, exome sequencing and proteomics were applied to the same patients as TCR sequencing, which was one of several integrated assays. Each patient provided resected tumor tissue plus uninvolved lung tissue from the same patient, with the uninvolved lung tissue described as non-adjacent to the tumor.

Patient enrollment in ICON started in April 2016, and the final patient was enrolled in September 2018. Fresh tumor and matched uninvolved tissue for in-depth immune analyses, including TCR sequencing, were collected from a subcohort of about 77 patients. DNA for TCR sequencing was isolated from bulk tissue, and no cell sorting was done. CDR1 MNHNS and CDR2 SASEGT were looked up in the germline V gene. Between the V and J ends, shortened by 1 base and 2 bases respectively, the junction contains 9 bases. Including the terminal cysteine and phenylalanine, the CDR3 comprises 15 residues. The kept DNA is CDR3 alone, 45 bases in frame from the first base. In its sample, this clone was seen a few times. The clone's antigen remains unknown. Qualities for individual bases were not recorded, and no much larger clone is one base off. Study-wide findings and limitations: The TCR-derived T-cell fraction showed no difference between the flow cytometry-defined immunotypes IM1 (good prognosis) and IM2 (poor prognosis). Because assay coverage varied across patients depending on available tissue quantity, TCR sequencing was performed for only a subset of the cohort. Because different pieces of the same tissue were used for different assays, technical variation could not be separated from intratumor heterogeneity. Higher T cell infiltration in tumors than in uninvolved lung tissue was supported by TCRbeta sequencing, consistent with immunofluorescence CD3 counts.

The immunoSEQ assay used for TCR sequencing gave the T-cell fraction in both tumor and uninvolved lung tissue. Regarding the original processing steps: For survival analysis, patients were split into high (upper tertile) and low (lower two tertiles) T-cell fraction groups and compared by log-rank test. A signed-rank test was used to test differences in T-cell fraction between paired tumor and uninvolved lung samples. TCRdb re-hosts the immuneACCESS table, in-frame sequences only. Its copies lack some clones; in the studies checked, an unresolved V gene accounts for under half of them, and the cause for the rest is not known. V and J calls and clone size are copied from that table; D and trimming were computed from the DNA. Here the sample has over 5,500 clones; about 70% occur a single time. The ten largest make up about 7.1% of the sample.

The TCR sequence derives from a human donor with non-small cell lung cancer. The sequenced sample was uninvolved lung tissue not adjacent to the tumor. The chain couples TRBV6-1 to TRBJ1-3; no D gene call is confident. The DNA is TGTGCCAGCAGTGAAGGCCGGATAACTGGAAACACCATATATTTT. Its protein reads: CASSEGRITGNTIYF.